This TCR beta chain was identified in a study of cytomegalovirus exposure and HLA in healthy donors (dated by TCRdb to about 2017). With regard to the full study: According to a later analysis, the roughly 120 validation repertoires were produced on the same platform as the approximately 690 repertoires of the first cohort. The study was designed to test whether signatures of past pathogen exposure could be identified by cataloging public T cell receptors. Besides the first cohort of approximately 710 subjects, a separate validation cohort made up of roughly 120 different subjects was used. The study combined high-throughput TCR immunosequencing, statistical association of individual TCRs with disease status, and machine learning to predict cytomegalovirus infection status.

This clone has a single count. Its antigen target is currently unknown. The sample holds no much larger clone one base away, and base qualities are not on file. Donors formed part of the validation cohort, which comprised fewer than 150 subjects and was distinct from the first cohort of some 700 subjects. The library was made by the immunoSEQ multiplex PCR assay. For the original study's pipeline: To diagnose cytomegalovirus status from the catalog of TCR beta chain sequences, a statistical classification framework was built. This immuneACCESS table, as held by TCRdb, lists in-frame sequences with V and J called but not all clones. Of the missing ones, under half trace to an unresolved V gene in checked studies; the others have no known cause. That table supplies the V and J calls and clone size; D and trimming were determined from the DNA. The sample records 150,000 to 200,000 clones, more than 70% of which are singletons. The ten top clones hold more than 1.4% of the sample.

On the study overall, not on this receptor specifically: While some public TCRs were present in many individuals, most TCR sequences turned up only very rarely across donors. Subsequent analysis determined that TCRs grouped into clusters in the first cohort also showed a tendency toward co-occurrence across the roughly 120 validation repertoires, and approximately 94% of cluster scores exceeded 0. In vitro tests confirmed that three of the cytomegalovirus-associated TCR beta chains recognize cytomegalovirus antigens. The validation cohort had no HLA typing available for a later analysis, so co-occurrence within that cohort was assessed over all 120 or so repertoires. The study listed 150 to 200 TCR beta chains as associated with cytomegalovirus. The classifier was reported to diagnose cytomegalovirus status with high specificity and sensitivity in both the original and validation cohorts. The authors suggested that the approach could potentially be extended to other disease states and immunological phenotypes.

Sequenced material: PBMCs. This clonotype was obtained from a woman younger than 30 in good health and CMV-seronegative.

The CDR3 protein: CAWSAGPGNTIYF. The nucleotide sequence reads as follows: TGTGCCTGGAGTGCAGGGCCTGGAAACACCATATATTTT. This receptor chain uses TRBV30 and TRBJ1-3, with a tentative D gene TRBD1 over 5 matching bases. The CDR3 numbers 13 residues from cysteine through phenylalanine. The entry retains the CDR3 DNA only, 39 bases that are in frame from base 1. The germline V gene (reference sequence) yields GTSNPN for CDR1 and SVGIG for CDR2. V gives up 1 base and J gives up 2 bases, and the segment between their germline ends measures 6 bases.